The T cell receptor beta chain described here comes from a study of cytomegalovirus exposure and HLA in healthy donors. Study overall: The 100 million to 120 million unique TCR beta sequences, from around 200 million T cells, were found by an earlier analysis.

In the case of this clone: Antigen specificity is unknown.

Broader study findings: TCR beta chains associated with HLA were, in a later analysis, more clonally expanded than equally common others. A later analysis reportedly identified an Asian-associated ancestry cluster as carrying fewer N-insertions than the roughly 700-donor mean. Associated with HLA alleles at 0.05 false discovery rate in a later analysis were 16,951 TCR beta sequences.

V lost 3 bases and J lost 3, with 11 bases in between. There are 14 residues in the CDR3. Germline CDR1 KGHSH, CDR2 LQKENI. This PCR relied on a set of 60 Vbeta primers and 13 Jbeta primers. Profiled with immunoSEQ multiplex PCR; TCRdb holds only in-frame clones, not every one. Counted here are some 200,000 clones, roughly 78% occurring once; the ten biggest clones make up under 0.8%. The origin of this receptor is a boy younger than 18 in good health and CMV-seronegative. Material for sequencing was PBMCs. This rearrangement joins TRBV18 to TRBJ2-5; D perhaps matches TRBD2 (5 bases). CDR3 DNA: TGTGCCAGCTCACCGGTTGGGAGAGAAGAGACCCAGTACTTC. This gives the protein CASSPVGREETQYF.